Listed here are 9 T cell receptor beta chains from one sample, sequenced in a study of T cell changes during pregnancy in multiple sclerosis. Generated by immunoSEQ multiplex PCR, the TCRdb table keeps only in-frame clones and is missing some. The repertoire holds around 78,000 clones, 91% seen once, with roughly 0.7% in the top ten. This specimen was peripheral blood, taken in the third trimester of pregnancy. These receptors were collected from a female donor in good health, enrolled as a control in a pregnancy study.

The CDR3 is CASRWDPSQGETQYF. CDR3 nucleotides: TGTGCCAGCAGATGGGACCCCTCACAGGGAGAGACCCAGTACTTC. V usage is TRBV2 and J usage is TRBJ2-5; possibly TRBD1 for D (6 bases). The length of the CDR3 is 15 residues. Deletions cut 6 bases from V and 4 bases from J, with 18 bases between. CDR1 is SNHLY, CDR2 FYNNEI, per germline.

This chain uses TRBV7-2 with TRBJ1-4; 7 nucleotides match TRBD1. The junction had 3 bases not matched to a gene; V was cut back by 3 bases and J by 5 bases. Germline-derived CDR1 and CDR2 are SGHTA and FQGNSA. CDR3 length: 14 amino acids. CDR3: CASSLGRGNEKLFF. The CDR3 DNA is TGTGCCAGCAGCTTGGGCAGGGGGAATGAAAAACTGTTTTTT.

The V gene is TRBV27, the J gene TRBJ1-4; D may be TRBD1 (6 bases). V lost 6 bases to trimming and J lost 0 bases, with 11 bases between them. The CDR3 spans 15 residues. The germline V gene has CDR1 MNHEY and CDR2 SMNVEV (reference sequence). The chain's CDR3 is CASRDSGPTNEKLFF. CDR3 bases: TGTGCCAGCAGGGACAGTGGCCCAACTAATGAAAAACTGTTTTTT.

The V and J genes are TRBV14 and TRBJ1-1, with D uncertain. V lost 1 base and J 4 bases, leaving 10 bases between the germline ends. There are 14 residues in the CDR3. CDR1 is SGHDN and CDR2 is FVKESK in the germline V gene. The CDR3 protein is CASSQGTRGTEAFF. The CDR3, as DNA: TGTGCCAGCAGCCAAGGGACCCGGGGCACTGAAGCTTTCTTT.

For the CDR3, the DNA is TGTGCCAGCAGTTTATCGACGGGGGGGAACACTGAAGCTTTCTTT. Residues: CASSLSTGGNTEAFF. This sequence joins TRBV27 and TRBJ1-1; tentative D call: TRBD1 (5 bases). Germline V gives CDR1 MNHEY, CDR2 SMNVEV (reference sequence). The CDR3 has 15 amino acids. V was clipped by 0 bases and J by 1 base, with 9 bases between them.

In nucleotides, the CDR3 is TGTGCCAGCAGCCTAGGTGCTAGCGGGGCACAAGAGACCCAGTACTTC. It specifies CASSLGASGAQETQYF. The gene calls are TRBV11-3 and TRBJ2-5, with TRBD2 identical over 9 bases. Looked up from germline, CDR1 is SGHNT and CDR2 is YENEEA. The CDR3 runs 16 residues. The V and J ends lost 5 bases and 2 bases, in that order; junction bases with no gene match: 9.

The rearrangement links TRBV7-9 to TRBJ2-5; TRBD1 might be the D (5 bases). The CDR3 runs 15 residues. The V end lost 0 bases, the J end lost 6 bases, and 14 bases lay between the germline ends. The germline gives CDR1 SEHNR, CDR2 FQNEAQ (reference sequence). DNA of the CDR3: TGTGCCAGCAGCTTAGCGCGCGCAGGGCAGAAGACCCAGTACTTC. It specifies CASSLARAGQKTQYF.

In its sample, this clone was seen once. The chain links TRBV5-6 to TRBJ1-4, with a weak D call TRBD1 (5 bases). V dropped 0 bases and J dropped 3 bases, with 18 bases sitting between them. Germline values: CDR1 SGHDT, CDR2 YYEEEE. The CDR3 runs to 18 residues. Here the CDR3 DNA reads TGTGCCAGCAGCTTGGCACTACTACAGGAGATAGCTAATGAAAAACTGTTTTTT. Amino acids: CASSLALLQEIANEKLFF.

The chain combines TRBV2 with TRBJ1-6; 7 bases align to TRBD1. In germline, CDR1 is SNHLY, CDR2 FYNNEI. The V gene end was trimmed by 2 bases and the J gene end by 8 bases; junction bases not matched to a gene: 9. This CDR3 has 16 residues. CDR3 in DNA: TGTGCCAGCAGTGAATTGACAGGGCGGAAGGATTCACCCCTCCACTTT. This codes for CASSELTGRKDSPLHF.